This T cell receptor (beta chain) was profiled in a study of molecular identifiers for immune sequencing clone quantification. General study findings and limits: It was shown that clones above 20 RNA copies held over 98% of effector molecules, but under 1% in naive cells.

A word on this clonotype: Its matching antigen is unknown.

Each CDR3 protein is one row after TCRdb ran MiXCR on the PCR reads. The top ten hold under 2% of the sample, which has tens of thousands of distinct CDR3 sequences, 20% to 25% seen once. Sequencing was done on a sample of naive CD8+ T cells from blood, with Jurkat cell RNA spiked in. Documented subset: FACS-sorted CD8+CD4-CCR7+CD45RA+ naive T cells. This TCR derives from a human donor in good health. Some libraries in this study had Jurkat cell RNA spiked in.

The CDR3 protein is CSALNRGGLNTEAFF. The CDR3 DNA is TGCAGTGCTCTCAACAGGGGAGGGTTGAACACTGAAGCTTTCTTT. The V gene is TRBV20-1, the J gene TRBJ1-1, with 7 positions matching TRBD1. The CDR3 has 15 amino acids. With V trimmed by 5 bases and J by 0 bases, 9 bases remained unmatched. Germline assignment: CDR1 DFQATT and CDR2 SNEGSKA (reference sequence).